The present entry profiles one T cell receptor (beta chain) with its context. Its specificity is not known. The data belong to a study of Ad26.COV2.S vaccination and SARS-CoV-2 variants. Treatment: some 20 received Ad26.COV2.S at low or high dose, single or two shots; five or six received placebo; per-sample allocation not given. Specimens were obtained on day 63 following the first vaccine or placebo injection. This table comes from immunoSEQ multiplex PCR, and its TCRdb copy is limited to in-frame clones, with some not included. The sample contains 380,000 or so clones, roughly 85% of which appear only once. Study-wide points: Total T cell responses, in the TCR breadth and depth analyses, may have been underestimated.

Germline V CDR1 and CDR2: MGHRA, YSYEKL. With 2 bases removed from V and 2 bases from J, the gap between germline ends came to 2 bases. The CDR3 runs to 12 residues. The clonotype was recovered from a person aged 18 to 65 who received the Ad26.COV2.S COVID-19 vaccine or a placebo. The source material was peripheral blood, sampled in a trial of Ad26.COV2.S vaccine versus placebo. The chain recombines TRBV4-1 with TRBJ2-3, with unresolved D. The CDR3 DNA is TGCGCCAGCAGCCAACACACAGATACGCAGTATTTT. It specifies CASSQHTDTQYF.